The source of this TCR beta chain is a study of CD8 T cells in Susac syndrome. The CDR3 runs 14 residues. Germline loops: CDR1 MNHEY, CDR2 SMNVEV (reference sequence). V was cut by 5 bases and J by 4 bases, with 14 bases left in between. After extraction with the RNeasy kit, about 0.45 to 1 ug of the RNA was reverse transcribed using random hexamers. MiXCR, run by TCRdb on the immunoSEQ multiplex PCR reads, gives a single entry per CDR3 protein. The repertoire includes tens of thousands of distinct CDR3 sequences, nearly 95% of them detected once, and approximately 0.94% sits in the top ten. General study points: Total CD8+ and CD8+ TEMRA repertoires contained fewer than 20 and five Susac-specific public clones, respectively.

Blood CD8+ and CD4+ T cells underwent high-throughput TCR beta sequencing. TEMRA cells were FACS-enriched, with CD8+ and CD4+ T cells isolated negatively. Notes on this clonotype: Its specificity is not known.

The source of this sequence is a human donor with Susac syndrome. The chain employs TRBV27 and TRBJ1-2; maybe TRBD1 (6 bases). Sequenced: CD8+ T cells from PBMCs. This CDR3 reads CASSRTGLSYGYTF. CDR3 nucleotide sequence: TGTGCCAGCAGTCGCACAGGGCTGTCCTATGGCTACACCTTC.